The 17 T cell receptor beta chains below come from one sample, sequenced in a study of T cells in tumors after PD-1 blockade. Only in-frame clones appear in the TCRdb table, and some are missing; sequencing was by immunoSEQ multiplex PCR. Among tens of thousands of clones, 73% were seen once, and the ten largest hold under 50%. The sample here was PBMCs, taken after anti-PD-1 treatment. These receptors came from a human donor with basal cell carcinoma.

The CDR3 DNA follows: TGCAGCGTTGATGCTGCACCGGCGAACACTGAAGCTTTCTTT. This translates into CSVDAAPANTEAFF. The V gene is TRBV29-1, the J gene TRBJ1-1; D gene unclear. The germline CDR1 and CDR2 sequences are SQVTM and ANQGSEA. The CDR3 covers 14 residues. The V end was cut by 3 bases, the J end by 1 base, with 12 bases between.

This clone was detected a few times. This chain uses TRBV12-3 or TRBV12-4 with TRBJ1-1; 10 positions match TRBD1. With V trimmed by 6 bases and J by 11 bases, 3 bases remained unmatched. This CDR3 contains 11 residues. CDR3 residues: CASRDRGGAFF. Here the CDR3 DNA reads TGTGCCAGCAGGGACAGGGGGGGGGCTTTCTTT.

CDR3 coding DNA: TGTGCCAGTAGCCCCACCTCGCGCAGGGGCACTGAAGCTTTCTTT. The encoded protein is CASSPTSRRGTEAFF. J is TRBJ1-1 and V is TRBV19, with D possibly matching TRBD1 (6 bases). Per the germline V gene, CDR1 is LNHDA and CDR2 is SQIVND (reference sequence). V lost 6 bases and J 4 bases, leaving 18 bases between the germline ends. CDR3 length: 15 amino acids.

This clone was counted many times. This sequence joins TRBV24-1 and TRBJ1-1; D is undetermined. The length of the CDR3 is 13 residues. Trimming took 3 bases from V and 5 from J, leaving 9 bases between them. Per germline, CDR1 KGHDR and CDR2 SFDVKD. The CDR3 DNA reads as TGTGCCACCAGTGATCTCGGCGGAACTGAAGCTTTCTTT. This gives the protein CATSDLGGTEAFF.

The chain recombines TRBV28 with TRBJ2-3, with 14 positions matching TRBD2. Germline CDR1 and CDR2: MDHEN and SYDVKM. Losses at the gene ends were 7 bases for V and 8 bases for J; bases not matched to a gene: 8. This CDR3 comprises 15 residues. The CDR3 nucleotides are TGTGCCAGCACTCTTCCGACTAGCGGGAGGGGTACGCAGTATTTT. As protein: CASTLPTSGRGTQYF. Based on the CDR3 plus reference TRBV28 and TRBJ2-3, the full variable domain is DVKVTQSSRYLVKRTGEKVFLECVQDMDHENMFWYRQDPGLGLRLIYFSYDVKMKEKGDIPEGYSVSREKKERFSLILESASTNQTSMYLCASTLPTSGRGTQYFGPGTRLTVL.

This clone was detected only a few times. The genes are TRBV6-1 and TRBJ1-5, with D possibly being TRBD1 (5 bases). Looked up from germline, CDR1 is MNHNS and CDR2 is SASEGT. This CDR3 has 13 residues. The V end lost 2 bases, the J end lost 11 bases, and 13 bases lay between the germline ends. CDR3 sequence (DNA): TGTGCCAGCAGTGAAAACCAGGGCGAGGCCCAGCATTTT. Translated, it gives CASSENQGEAQHF.

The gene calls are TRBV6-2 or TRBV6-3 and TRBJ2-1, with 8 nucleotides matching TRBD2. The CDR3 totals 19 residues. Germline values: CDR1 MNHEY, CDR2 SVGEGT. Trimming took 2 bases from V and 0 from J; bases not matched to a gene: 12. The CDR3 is CASSYGNPREGVSYNEQFF. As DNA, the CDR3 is TGTGCCAGCAGTTACGGAAATCCCCGGGAGGGGGTCTCCTACAATGAGCAGTTCTTC.

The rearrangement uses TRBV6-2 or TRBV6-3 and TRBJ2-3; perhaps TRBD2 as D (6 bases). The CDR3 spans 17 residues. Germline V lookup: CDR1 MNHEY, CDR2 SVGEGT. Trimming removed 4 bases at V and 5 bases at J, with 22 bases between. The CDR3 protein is CASSFSPGRGSVDTQYF. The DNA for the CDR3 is TGTGCCAGCAGTTTTTCCCCAGGGCGGGGTTCGGTAGATACGCAGTATTTT.

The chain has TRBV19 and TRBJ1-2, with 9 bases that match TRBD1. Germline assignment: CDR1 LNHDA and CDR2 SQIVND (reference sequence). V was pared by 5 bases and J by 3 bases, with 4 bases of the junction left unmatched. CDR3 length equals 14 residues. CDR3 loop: CASSQDRGDYGYTF. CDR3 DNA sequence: TGTGCCAGTAGTCAAGACAGGGGGGACTATGGCTACACCTTC.

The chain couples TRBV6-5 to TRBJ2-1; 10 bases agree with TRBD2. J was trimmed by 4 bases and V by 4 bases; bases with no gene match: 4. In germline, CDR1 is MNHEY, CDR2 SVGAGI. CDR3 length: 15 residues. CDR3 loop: CASSSPAGGYNEQFF. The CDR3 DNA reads TGTGCCAGCAGTTCCCCAGCGGGAGGGTACAATGAGCAGTTCTTC.

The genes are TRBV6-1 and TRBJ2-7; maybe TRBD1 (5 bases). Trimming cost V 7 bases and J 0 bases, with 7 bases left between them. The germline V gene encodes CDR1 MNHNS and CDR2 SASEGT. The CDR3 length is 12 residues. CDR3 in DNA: TGTGCCAGCAAAGGGGACTCCTACGAGCAGTACTTC. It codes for CASKGDSYEQYF.

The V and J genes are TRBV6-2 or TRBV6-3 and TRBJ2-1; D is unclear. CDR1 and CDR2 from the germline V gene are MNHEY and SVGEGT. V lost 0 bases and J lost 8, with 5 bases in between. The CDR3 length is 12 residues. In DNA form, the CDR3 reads TGTGCCAGCAGTTACTCGATTCATGAGCAGTTCTTC. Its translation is CASSYSIHEQFF.

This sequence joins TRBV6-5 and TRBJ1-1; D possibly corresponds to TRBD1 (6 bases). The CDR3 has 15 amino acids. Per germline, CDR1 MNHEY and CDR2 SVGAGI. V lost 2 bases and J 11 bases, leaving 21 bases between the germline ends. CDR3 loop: CASSYKGGGLRRAFF. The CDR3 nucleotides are TGTGCCAGCAGTTACAAAGGGGGGGGGCTTCGTAGGGCTTTCTTT.

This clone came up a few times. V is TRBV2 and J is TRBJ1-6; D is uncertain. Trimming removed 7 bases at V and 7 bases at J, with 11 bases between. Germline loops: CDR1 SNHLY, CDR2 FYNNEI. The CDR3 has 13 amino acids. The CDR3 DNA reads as TGTGCCAGCACCGGGGAGGTAAATTCACCCCTCCACTTT. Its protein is CASTGEVNSPLHF.

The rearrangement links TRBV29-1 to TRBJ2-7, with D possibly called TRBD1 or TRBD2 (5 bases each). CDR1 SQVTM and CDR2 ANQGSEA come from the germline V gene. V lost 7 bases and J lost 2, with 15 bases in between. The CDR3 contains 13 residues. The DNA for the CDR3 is TGCAGCGCTGCAAGGGACGCCACCTACGAGCAGTACTTC. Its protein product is CSAARDATYEQYF.

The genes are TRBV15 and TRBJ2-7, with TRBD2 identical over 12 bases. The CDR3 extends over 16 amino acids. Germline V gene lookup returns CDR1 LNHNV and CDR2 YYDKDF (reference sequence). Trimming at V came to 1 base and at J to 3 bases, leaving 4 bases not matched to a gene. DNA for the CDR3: TGTGCCACCAGCAGAGGACTGACTAGCGGGGGCTACGAGCAGTACTTC. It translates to CATSRGLTSGGYEQYF.

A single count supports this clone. CDR3 DNA sequence: TGTGCCAGCAGCCAAGGACTAGCGTGGCCCGAGACCCAGTACTTC. It translates to CASSQGLAWPETQYF. The chain joins TRBV14 to TRBJ2-5; TRBD2 matches at 8 bases. J gave up 5 bases and V 1 base, and 6 bases lay outside the gene matches. Per the germline V gene, CDR1 is SGHDN and CDR2 is FVKESK. The CDR3 loop spans 15 amino acids. The whole variable domain, filled in from reference TRBV14 and TRBJ2-5, reads EAGVTQFPSHSVIEKGQTVTLRCDPISGHDNLYWYRRVMGKEIKFLLHFVKESKQDESGMPNNRFLAERTGGTYSTLKVQPAELEDSGVYFCASSQGLAWPETQYFGPGTRLLVL.